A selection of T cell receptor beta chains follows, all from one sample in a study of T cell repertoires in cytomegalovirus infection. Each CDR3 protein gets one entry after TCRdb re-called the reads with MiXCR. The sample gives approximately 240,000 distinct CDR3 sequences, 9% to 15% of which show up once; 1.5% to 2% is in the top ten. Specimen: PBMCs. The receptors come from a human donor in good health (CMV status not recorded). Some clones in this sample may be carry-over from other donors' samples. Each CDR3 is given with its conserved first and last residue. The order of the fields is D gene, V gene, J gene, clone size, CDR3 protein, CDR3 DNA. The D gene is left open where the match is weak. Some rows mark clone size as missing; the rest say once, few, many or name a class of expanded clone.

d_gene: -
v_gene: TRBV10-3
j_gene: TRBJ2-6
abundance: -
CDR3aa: CAISGQVSGANVLTF
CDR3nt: TGTGCCATCAGTGGTCAAGTTTCTGGGGCCAACGTCCTGACTTTC

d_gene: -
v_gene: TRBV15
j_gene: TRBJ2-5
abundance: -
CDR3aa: CATSEGFEETQYF
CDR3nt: TGTGCCACCAGCGAAGGGTTTGAGGAGACCCAGTACTTC

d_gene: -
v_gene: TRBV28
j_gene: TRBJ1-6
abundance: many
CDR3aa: CASSFGFGQGSPLHF
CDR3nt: TGTGCCAGCAGTTTCGGGTTCGGTCAGGGCTCACCCCTCCACTTT

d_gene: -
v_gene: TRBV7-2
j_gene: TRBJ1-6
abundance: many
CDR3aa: CASSSRDPSKSPLHF
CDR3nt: TGTGCCAGCAGCTCCCGGGACCCCAGTAAATCACCCCTCCACTTT

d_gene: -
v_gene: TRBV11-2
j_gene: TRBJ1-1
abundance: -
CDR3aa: CASSLFPGELAEAFF
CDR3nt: TGTGCCAGCAGCTTATTCCCTGGGGAACTCGCTGAAGCTTTCTTT

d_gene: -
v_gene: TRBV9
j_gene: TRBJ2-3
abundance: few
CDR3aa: CASSVGTSTDTQYF
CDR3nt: TGTGCCAGCAGCGTCGGGACTAGCACAGATACGCAGTATTTT

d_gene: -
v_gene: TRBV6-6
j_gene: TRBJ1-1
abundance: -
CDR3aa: CASSYSGGPNTEAFF
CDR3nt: TGTGCCAGCAGTTACTCCGGGGGTCCGAACACTGAAGCTTTCTTT

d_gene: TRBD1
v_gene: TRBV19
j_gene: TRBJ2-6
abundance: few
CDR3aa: CASRSTGTGANVLTF
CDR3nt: TGTGCCAGTAGGTCGACAGGGACTGGGGCCAACGTCCTGACTTTC

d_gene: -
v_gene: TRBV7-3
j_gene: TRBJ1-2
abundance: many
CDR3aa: CASSLYDRPLYGYTF
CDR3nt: TGTGCCAGCAGTTTATACGACAGGCCACTCTATGGCTACACCTTC

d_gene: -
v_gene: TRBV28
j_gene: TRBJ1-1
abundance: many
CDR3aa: CASRPPGRGTEAFF
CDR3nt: TGTGCCAGCAGACCGCCGGGGCGCGGGACTGAAGCTTTCTTT

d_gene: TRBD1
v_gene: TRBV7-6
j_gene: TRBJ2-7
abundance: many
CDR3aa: CASSSRQGSNEQYF
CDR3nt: TGTGCCAGCAGCTCTCGACAGGGATCGAACGAGCAGTACTTC

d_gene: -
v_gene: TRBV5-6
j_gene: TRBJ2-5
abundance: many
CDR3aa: CASSLGRLLGETQYF
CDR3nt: TGTGCCAGCAGCCTTGGGAGGCTCCTTGGGGAGACCCAGTACTTC

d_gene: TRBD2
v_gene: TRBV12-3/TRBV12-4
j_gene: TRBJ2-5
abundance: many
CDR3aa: CASSYYGTSGSHTPEGETQYF
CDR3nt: TGTGCCAGCAGTTATTACGGGACTAGCGGGAGTCACACCCCCGAGGGGGAGACCCAGTACTTC

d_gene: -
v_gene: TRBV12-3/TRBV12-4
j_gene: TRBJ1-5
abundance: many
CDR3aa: CASSEQPPEPQHF
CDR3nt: TGTGCCAGCAGTGAACAGCCTCCGGAGCCCCAGCATTTT

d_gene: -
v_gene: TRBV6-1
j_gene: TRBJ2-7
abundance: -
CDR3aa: CASSKGRASSSYEQYF
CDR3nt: TGTGCCAGCAGTAAAGGCAGGGCCTCTAGCTCCTACGAGCAGTACTTC

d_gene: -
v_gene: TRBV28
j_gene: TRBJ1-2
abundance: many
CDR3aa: CASRKADYGYTF
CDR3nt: TGTGCCAGCAGGAAAGCTGACTATGGCTACACCTTC